The source of this T cell receptor beta chain is a study of beta chain features in type 1 diabetes. The study, taken as a whole, reports: The study found fewer insertions and more deletions at VDJ junctions in type 1 diabetes patients.

Based on CD45RO/CCR7/CD25/CD127/CD95/CD27, CD4+ regulatory, stem cell-like memory, naive and central memory cells were sorted. All of the sorted populations showed purity greater than 95%. With respect to this clone: Antigen: not known.

Sequencing targeted expressed TCRB transcripts, as all isolated RNA had been reverse transcribed. Samples of naive, central memory and regulatory T cells yielded a mean of around 3.5 million reads. Assay: immunoSEQ multiplex PCR; the TCRdb copy retains only in-frame clones and omits some. The table has a few hundred thousand clones, around 10% seen once; the top ten hold roughly 0.016%. Deletions cut 4 bases from V and 4 bases from J, with 12 bases between. This CDR3 is 13 amino acids long. Germline V CDR1 and CDR2: SQVTM, ANQGSEA. The chain has TRBV29-1 and TRBJ2-3, with D tentatively TRBD2 (8 bases). Specimen: naive CD4+ T cells from blood. This TCR was sampled from a woman in her twenties or thirties in good health. CDR3 region: CSVAGGGSDTQYF. Here the CDR3 DNA reads TGCAGCGTTGCGGGAGGGGGCTCAGATACGCAGTATTTT.